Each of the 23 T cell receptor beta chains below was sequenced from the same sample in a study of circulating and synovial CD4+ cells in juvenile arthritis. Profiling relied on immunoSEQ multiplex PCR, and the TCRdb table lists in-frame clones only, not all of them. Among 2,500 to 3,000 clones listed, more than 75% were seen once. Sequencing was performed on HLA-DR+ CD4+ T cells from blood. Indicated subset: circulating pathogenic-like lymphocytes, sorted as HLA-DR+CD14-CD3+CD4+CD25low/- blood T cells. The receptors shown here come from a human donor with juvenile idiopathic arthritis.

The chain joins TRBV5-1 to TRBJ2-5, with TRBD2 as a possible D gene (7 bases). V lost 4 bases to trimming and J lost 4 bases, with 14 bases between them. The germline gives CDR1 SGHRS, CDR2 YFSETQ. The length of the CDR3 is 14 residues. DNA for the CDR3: TGCGCCAGCAGCGTGAAGGGGGGGGTAGAGACCCAGTACTTC. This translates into CASSVKGGVETQYF. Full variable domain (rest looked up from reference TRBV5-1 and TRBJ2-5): KAGVTQTPRYLIKTRGQQVTLSCSPISGHRSVSWYQQTPGQGLQFLFEYFSETQRNKGNFPGRFSGRQFSNSRSEMNVSTLELGDSALYLCASSVKGGVETQYFGPGTRLLVL.

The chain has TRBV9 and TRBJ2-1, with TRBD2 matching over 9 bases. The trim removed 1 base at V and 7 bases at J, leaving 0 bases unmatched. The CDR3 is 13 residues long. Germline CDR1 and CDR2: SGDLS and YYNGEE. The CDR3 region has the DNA TGTGCCAGCAGCGTACTAGCGGGGAATGAGCAGTTCTTC. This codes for CASSVLAGNEQFF.

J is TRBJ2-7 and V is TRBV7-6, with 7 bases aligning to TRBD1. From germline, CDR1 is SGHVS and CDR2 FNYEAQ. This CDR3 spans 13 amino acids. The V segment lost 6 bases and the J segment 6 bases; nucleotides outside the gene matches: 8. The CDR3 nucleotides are TGTGCCAGCAGTTCGGGACAGTTTAGCGAGCAGTACTTC. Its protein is CASSSGQFSEQYF. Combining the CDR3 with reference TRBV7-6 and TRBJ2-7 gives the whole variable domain GAGVSQSPRYKVTKRGQDVALRCDPISGHVSLYWYRQALGQGPEFLTYFNYEAQQDKSGLPNDRFSAERPEGSISTLTIQRTEQRDSAMYRCASSSGQFSEQYFGPGTRLTVT.

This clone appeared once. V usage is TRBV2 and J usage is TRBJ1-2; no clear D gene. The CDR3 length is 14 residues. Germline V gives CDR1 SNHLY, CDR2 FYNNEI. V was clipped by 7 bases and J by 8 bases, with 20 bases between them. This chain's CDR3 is CASMTEQRAGGYTF. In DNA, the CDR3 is TGTGCCAGCATGACGGAACAGAGGGCGGGAGGCTACACCTTC.

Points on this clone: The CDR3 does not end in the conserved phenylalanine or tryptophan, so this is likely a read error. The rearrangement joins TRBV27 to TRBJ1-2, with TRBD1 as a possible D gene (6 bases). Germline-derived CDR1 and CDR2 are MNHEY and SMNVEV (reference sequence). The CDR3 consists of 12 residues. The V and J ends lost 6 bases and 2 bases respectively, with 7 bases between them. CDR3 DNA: TGTGCCAGCAGCAGGGGAAACTATGGCTACACCCTC. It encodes CASSRGNYGYTL.

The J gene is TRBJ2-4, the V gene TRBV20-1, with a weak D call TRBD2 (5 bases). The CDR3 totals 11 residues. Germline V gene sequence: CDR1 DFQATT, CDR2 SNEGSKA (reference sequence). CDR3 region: CGRTAKNIQYF. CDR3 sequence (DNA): TGCGGAAGGACTGCCAAAAACATTCAGTACTTC.

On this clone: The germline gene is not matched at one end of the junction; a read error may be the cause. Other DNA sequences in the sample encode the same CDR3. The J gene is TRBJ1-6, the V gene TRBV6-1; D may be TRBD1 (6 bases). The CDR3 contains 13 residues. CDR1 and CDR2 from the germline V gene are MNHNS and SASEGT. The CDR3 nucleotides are TGTGCCGGCAGGCAGGGGTGGAATTCACCCCTCCACTTT. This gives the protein CAGRQGWNSPLHF.

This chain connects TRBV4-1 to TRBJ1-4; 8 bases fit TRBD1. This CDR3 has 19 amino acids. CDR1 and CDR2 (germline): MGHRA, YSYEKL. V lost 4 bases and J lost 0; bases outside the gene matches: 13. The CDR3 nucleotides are TGCGCCAGCAGCCGAAGGCAAATAACAGGGGGAGCAACTAATGAAAAACTGTTTTTT. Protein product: CASSRRQITGGATNEKLFF.

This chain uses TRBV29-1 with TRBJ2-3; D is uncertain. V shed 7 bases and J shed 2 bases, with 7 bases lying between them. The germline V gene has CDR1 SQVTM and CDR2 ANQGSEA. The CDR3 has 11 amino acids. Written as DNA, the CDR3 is TGCAGCGGCAGGTACACAGATACGCAGTATTTT. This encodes CSGRYTDTQYF.

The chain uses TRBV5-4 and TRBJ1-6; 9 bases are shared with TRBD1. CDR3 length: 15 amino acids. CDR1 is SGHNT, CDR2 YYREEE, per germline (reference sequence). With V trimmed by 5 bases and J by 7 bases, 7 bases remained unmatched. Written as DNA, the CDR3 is TGTGCCAGCAGTAGGACAGGGGATGGAAATTCACCCCTCCACTTT. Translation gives CASSRTGDGNSPLHF.

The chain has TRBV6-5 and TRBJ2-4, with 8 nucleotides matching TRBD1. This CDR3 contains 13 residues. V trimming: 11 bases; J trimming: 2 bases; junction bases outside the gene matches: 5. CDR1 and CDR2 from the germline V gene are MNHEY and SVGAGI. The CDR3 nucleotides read TGTGCCCGCTCCAGGGGGCCCAAAAACATTCAGTACTTC. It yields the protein CARSRGPKNIQYF.

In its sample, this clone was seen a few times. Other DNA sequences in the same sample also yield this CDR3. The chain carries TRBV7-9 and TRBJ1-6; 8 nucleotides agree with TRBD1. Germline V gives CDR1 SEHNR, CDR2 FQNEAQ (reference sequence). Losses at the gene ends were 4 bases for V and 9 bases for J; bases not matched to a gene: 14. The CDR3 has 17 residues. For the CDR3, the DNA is TGTGCCAGCAGCTCGACTAATTACTGGACAGGGAGTTCACCCCTCCACTTT. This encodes CASSSTNYWTGSSPLHF. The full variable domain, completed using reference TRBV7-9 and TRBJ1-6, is DTGVSQNPRHKITKRGQNVTFRCDPISEHNRLYWYRQTLGQGPEFLTYFQNEAQLEKSRLLSDRFSAERPKGSFSTLEIQRTEQGDSAMYLCASSSTNYWTGSSPLHFGNGTRLTVT.

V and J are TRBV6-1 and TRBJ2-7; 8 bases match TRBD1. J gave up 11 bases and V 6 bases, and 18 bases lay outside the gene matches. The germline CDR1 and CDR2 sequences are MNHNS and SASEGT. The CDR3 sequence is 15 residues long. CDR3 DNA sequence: TGTGCCAGCAGCCTCCCCGGGACAGGTCAACCTTTAGAGTACTTC. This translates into CASSLPGTGQPLEYF.

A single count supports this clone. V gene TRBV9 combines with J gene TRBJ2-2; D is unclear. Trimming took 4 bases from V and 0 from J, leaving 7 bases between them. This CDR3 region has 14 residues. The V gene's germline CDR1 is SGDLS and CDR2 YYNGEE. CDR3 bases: TGTGCCAGCAGCAGACACTCGAACACCGGGGAGCTGTTTTTT. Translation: CASSRHSNTGELFF.

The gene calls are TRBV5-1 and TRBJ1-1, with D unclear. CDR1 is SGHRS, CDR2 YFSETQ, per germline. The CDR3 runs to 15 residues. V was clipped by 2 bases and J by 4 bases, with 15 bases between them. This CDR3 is CASSLDPTPGTEAFF. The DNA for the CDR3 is TGCGCCAGCAGCTTAGATCCTACACCGGGCACTGAAGCTTTCTTT.

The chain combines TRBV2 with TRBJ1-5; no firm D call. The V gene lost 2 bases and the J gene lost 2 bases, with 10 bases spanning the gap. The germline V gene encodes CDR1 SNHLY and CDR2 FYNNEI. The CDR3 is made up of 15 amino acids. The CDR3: CASSEHLGRNQPQHF. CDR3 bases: TGTGCCAGCAGTGAACACCTAGGCCGCAATCAGCCCCAGCATTTT.

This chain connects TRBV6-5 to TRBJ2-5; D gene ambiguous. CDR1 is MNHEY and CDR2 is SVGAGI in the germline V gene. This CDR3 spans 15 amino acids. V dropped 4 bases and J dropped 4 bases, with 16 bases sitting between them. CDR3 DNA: TGTGCCAGCAGTTCCCATACTAAGTCGACAGAGACCCAGTACTTC. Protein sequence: CASSSHTKSTETQYF.

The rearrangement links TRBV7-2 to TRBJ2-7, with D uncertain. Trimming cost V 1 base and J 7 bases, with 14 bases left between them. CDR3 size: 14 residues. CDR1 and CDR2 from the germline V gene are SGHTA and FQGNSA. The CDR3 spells CASSLVGSTGEQYF. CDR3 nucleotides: TGTGCCAGCAGCTTAGTTGGGTCTACGGGTGAGCAGTACTTC. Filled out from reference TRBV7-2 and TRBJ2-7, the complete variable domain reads GAGVSQSPSNKVTEKGKDVELRCDPISGHTALYWYRQSLGQGLEFLIYFQGNSAPDKSGLPSDRFSAERTGGSVSTLTIQRTQQEDSAVYLCASSLVGSTGEQYFGPGTRLTVT.

CDR3 DNA sequence: TGTGCCTGGAGTGCGGGTCTCGGCGGGGGCTACACCTTC. It encodes CAWSAGLGGGYTF. The chain employs TRBV30 and TRBJ1-2; D remains ambiguous. CDR3 length equals 13 residues. Germline values: CDR1 GTSNPN, CDR2 SVGIG (reference sequence). V lost 1 base, J lost 8 bases, and 14 bases lay in between. Combining the CDR3 with reference TRBV30 and TRBJ1-2 gives the whole variable domain SQTIHQWPATLVQPVGSPLSLECTVEGTSNPNLYWYRQAAGRGLQLLFYSVGIGQISSEVPQNLSASRPQDRQFILSSKKLLLSDSGFYLCAWSAGLGGGYTFGSGTRLTVV.

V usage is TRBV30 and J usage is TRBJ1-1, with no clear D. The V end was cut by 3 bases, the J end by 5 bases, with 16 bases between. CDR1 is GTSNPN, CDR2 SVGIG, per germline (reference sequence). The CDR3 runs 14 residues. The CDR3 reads CAWSDVRGWTEAFF. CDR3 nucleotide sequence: TGTGCCTGGAGCGACGTACGGGGTTGGACTGAAGCTTTCTTT.

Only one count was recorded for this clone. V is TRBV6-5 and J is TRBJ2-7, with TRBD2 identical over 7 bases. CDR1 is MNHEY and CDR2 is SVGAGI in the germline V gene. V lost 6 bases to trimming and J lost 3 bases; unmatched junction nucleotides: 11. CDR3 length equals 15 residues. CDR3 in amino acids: CASRRATSELYEQYF. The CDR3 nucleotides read TGTGCCAGCAGGAGGGCAACTAGCGAGCTCTACGAGCAGTACTTC.

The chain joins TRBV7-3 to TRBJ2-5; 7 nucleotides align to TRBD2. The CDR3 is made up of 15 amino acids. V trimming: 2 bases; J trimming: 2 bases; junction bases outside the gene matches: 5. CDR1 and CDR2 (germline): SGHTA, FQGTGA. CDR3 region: CASSLGGRAQETQYF. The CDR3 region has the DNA TGTGCCAGCAGCTTAGGGGGGAGGGCTCAAGAGACCCAGTACTTC.

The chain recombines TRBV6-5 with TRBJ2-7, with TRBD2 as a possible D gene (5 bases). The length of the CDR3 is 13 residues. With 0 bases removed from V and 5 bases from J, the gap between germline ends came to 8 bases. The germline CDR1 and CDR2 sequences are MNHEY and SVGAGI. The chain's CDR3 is CASSYSGSDEQYF. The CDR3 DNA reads TGTGCCAGCAGTTACTCTGGGAGCGACGAGCAGTACTTC.